This T cell receptor (beta chain) was retrieved from a study of shared clonotypes between healthy human individuals. Each replicate PCR on the sorted subsets used roughly 200 ng DNA (roughly 27,000 T cell genomes). Using immunoSEQ multiplex PCR, the repertoire was profiled, and TCRdb retains in-frame clones only, with some absent. Of about 330,000 clones in the sample, around nine tenths are singletons; the top ten hold 15% to 20%. The receptor's source is a man in his late teens or twenties in good health. Input material: memory CD8+ T cells sorted from blood. Indicated subset: CD45RO+ cells pooled with CCR7-negative TemRA cells.

CDR3 nucleotides: TGTGCCAGCAGCAAGAACAACACTAGCACAGATACGCAGTATTTT. This sequence encodes CASSKNNTSTDTQYF. J is TRBJ2-3 and V is TRBV21-1. TRBV21-1 is a pseudogene locus. The CDR3 covers 15 residues.